Listed here are 4 T cell receptor beta chains from one sample, sequenced in a study of cytomegalovirus exposure and HLA in healthy donors. PCR used 60 Vbeta primers and 13 Jbeta primers. Clones were read by immunoSEQ multiplex PCR, and TCRdb kept only the in-frame ones, dropping some. The data contain around 71,000 clones, about 60% of them singletons. Source material: PBMCs. The receptors come from a man in his thirties or forties in good health and CMV-seropositive.

The chain has TRBV4-3 and TRBJ1-5, with 7 positions matching TRBD1. J gave up 9 bases and V 0 bases, and 11 bases lay outside the gene matches. Looked up from germline, CDR1 is LGHNA and CDR2 is YSLEER. This CDR3 has 16 amino acids. DNA of the CDR3: TGCGCCAGCAGCCAAGATTGGGACAGCGGTCGTCGGCCCCAGCATTTT. The encoded protein is CASSQDWDSGRRPQHF.

The J gene is TRBJ2-5, the V gene TRBV19, with D maybe TRBD1 (9 bases). There are 16 residues in the CDR3. CDR1 is LNHDA, CDR2 SQIVND, per germline (reference sequence). Deletions cut 1 base from V and 3 bases from J, with 15 bases between. The CDR3: CASSIGSGTGKETQYF. The CDR3 DNA follows: TGTGCCAGTAGTATAGGTAGCGGGACAGGGAAAGAGACCCAGTACTTC.

The chain uses TRBV11-2 and TRBJ1-2; no reliable D call. V gave up 5 bases and J gave up 4 bases, with 11 bases separating them. Looked up from germline, CDR1 is SGHAT and CDR2 is FQNNGV. The CDR3 has 13 residues. CDR3 DNA: TGTGCCAGCAGCACTCCTAGGAGCTATGGCTACACCTTC. Protein product: CASSTPRSYGYTF.

This clone was observed a handful of times. The chain is built from TRBV6-1 and TRBJ2-3, with D tentatively TRBD2 (7 bases). Between the trimmed V and J ends, which lost 6 bases and 1 base, there was a span of 14 bases. The germline CDR1 and CDR2 sequences are MNHNS and SASEGT. The CDR3 has 15 residues. CDR3 DNA sequence: TGTGCCAGCAGCCGGTCGGGGGGCGGCACAGATACGCAGTATTTT. It translates to CASSRSGGGTDTQYF.